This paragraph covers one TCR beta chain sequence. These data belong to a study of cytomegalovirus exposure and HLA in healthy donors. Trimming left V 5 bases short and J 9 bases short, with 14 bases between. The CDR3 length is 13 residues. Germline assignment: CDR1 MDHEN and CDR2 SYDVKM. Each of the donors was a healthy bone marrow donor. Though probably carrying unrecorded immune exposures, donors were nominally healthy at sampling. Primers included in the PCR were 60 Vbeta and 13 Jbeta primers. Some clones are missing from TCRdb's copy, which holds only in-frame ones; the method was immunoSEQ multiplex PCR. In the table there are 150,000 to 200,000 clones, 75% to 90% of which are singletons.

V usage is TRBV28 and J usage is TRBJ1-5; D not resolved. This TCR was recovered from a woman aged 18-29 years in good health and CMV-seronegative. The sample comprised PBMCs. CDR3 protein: CASSGGIAGPQHF. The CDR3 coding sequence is TGTGCCAGCAGTGGCGGGATCGCCGGGCCCCAGCATTTT.